This TCR beta chain stems from a study of T cells after yellow fever vaccination. Study background: Low-cell-number fractions were prepared with SMART-Seq v4 Ultra Low Input. Study conclusions and caveats: Compared with primary, the secondary response was weaker and peaked at day 5, not 15.

This clonotype was detected many times. The antigen is undetermined. Using its own MiXCR run on the 5' RACE reads, TCRdb lists one record per CDR3 protein. The table lists under 150,000 distinct CDR3 sequences, 7.7% of them singletons. The germline V gene encodes CDR1 SGHRS and CDR2 YFSETQ. CDR3 length: 14 amino acids. Trimming took 4 bases from V and 3 from J; bases not matched to a gene: 5. Sample: CD4+ T cells sorted from PBMCs, taken 5 days after the yellow fever booster vaccination. The clonotype was recovered from a man younger than 40 who received the YFV17D yellow fever vaccine. The rearrangement uses TRBV5-1 and TRBJ2-3; 7 bases line up with TRBD2. The CDR3, as DNA: TGCGCCAGCAGCCCGGGGCGGGGGACAGATACGCAGTATTTT. Its protein is CASSPGRGTDTQYF.